There are many counts of the clone carrying this T cell receptor beta chain. Its specificity is unknown. The data derive from a study of T cells in Graves' hyperthyroidism and ophthalmopathy. Study results and caveats: The blood repertoire included most of the expanded thyroid clonotypes above 0.001.

The study enrolled patients aged 18 to 65 with newly diagnosed hyperthyroidism of under 2 months' duration. From RNA transcripts, TCR beta CDR3 regions were amplified. The TCR CDR3 first-round RT-PCR relied on the HTBI primer set. Using its own MiXCR run on the multiplex PCR reads, TCRdb lists one record per CDR3 protein. The data hold approximately 300,000 distinct CDR3 sequences, with around 17% observed a single time. Between the trimmed V and J ends, which lost 7 bases and 8 bases, there was a span of 11 bases. Germline-derived CDR1 and CDR2 are SNHLY and FYNNEI. The CDR3 runs 11 residues. This sequence originates from a young man with Graves' hyperthyroidism. The genes are TRBV2 and TRBJ1-1, with TRBD1 as a possible D gene (6 bases). Sequencing was done on a sample of blood. The CDR3 sequence: CASNAGTEAFF. CDR3 bases: TGTGCCAGCAACGCCGGGACAGAAGCTTTCTTT.